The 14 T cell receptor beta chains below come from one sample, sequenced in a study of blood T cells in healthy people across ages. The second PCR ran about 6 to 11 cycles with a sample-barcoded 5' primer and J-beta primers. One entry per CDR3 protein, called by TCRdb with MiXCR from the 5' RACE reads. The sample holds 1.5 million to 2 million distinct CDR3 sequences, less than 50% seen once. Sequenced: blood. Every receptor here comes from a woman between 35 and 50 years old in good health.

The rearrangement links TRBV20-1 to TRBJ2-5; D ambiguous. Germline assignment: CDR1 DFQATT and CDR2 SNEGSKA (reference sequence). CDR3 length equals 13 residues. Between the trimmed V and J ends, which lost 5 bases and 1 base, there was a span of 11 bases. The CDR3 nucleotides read TGCAGTGCTTATAATGGGGTCCAAGAGACCCAGTACTTC. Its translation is CSAYNGVQETQYF.

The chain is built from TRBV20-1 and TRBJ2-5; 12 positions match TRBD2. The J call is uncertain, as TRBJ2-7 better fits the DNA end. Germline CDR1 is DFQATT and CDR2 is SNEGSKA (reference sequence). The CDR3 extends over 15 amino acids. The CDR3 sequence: CSARDILAGGNEQYF. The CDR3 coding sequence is TGCAGTGCTAGAGATATACTAGCGGGAGGCAACGAGCAGTACTTC.

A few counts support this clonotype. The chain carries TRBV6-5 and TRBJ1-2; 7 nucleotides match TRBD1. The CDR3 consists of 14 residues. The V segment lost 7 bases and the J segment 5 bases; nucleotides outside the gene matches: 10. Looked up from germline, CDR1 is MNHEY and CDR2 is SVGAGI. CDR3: CASNHRGPKYGYTF. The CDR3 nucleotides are TGTGCCAGCAACCACAGGGGCCCCAAATATGGCTACACCTTC.

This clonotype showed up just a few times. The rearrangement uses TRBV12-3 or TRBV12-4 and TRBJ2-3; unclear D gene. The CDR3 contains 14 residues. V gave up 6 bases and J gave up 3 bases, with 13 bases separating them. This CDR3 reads CASSPTEPTDTQYF. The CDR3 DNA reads TGTGCCAGCAGCCCGACTGAGCCTACAGATACGCAGTATTTT.

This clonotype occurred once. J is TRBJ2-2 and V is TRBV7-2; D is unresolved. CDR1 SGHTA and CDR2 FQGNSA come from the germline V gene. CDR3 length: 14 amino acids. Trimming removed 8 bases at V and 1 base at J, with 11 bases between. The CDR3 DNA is TGTGCCAGCTGGGAAGTTAAGAACACCGGGGAGCTGTTTTTT. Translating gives CASWEVKNTGELFF.

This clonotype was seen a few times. CDR3 in amino acids: CSASIQGETQYF. DNA for the CDR3: TGCAGTGCTAGTATCCAAGGAGAGACCCAGTACTTC. The chain recombines TRBV20-1 with TRBJ2-5; no clear D gene. Germline V gene lookup returns CDR1 DFQATT and CDR2 SNEGSKA (reference sequence). Trimming removed 3 bases at V and 4 bases at J, with 9 bases between. CDR3 size: 12 residues.

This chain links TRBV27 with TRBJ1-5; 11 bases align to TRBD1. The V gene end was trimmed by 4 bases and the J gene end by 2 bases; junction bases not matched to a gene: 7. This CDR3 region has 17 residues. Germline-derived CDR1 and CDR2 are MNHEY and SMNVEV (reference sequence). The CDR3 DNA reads TGTGCCAGCAGTTCGACCGGGACAGGGGGGGGCAATCAGCCCCAGCATTTT. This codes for CASSSTGTGGGNQPQHF.

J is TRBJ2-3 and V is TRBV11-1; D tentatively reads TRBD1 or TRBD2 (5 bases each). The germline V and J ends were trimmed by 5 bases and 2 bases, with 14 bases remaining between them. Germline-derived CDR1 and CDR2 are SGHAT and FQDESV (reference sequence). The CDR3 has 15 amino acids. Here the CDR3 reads CASSRGEGTTDTQYF. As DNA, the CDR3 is TGTGCCAGCAGCCGAGGCGAGGGGACCACAGATACGCAGTATTTT.

The DNA of the CDR3 is TGCGCCAGCAGCCAAGATCCCGTTGGGCGACAGGGAGTTTTTTATGGCTACACCTTC. This gives the protein CASSQDPVGRQGVFYGYTF. The rearrangement links TRBV4-3 to TRBJ1-2; 7 bases line up with TRBD1. After removal of 0 bases from V and 5 bases from J, the junction contained 18 bases not matched to a gene. Germline V gene sequence: CDR1 LGHNA, CDR2 YSLEER. This CDR3 is 19 amino acids long.

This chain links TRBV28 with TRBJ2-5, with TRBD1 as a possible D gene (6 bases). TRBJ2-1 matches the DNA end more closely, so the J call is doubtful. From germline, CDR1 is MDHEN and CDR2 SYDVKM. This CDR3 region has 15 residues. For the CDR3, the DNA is TGTGCCAGCAGTTCGCCAGGGGCTAACCAAGAGACCCAGTTCTTC. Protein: CASSSPGANQETQFF.

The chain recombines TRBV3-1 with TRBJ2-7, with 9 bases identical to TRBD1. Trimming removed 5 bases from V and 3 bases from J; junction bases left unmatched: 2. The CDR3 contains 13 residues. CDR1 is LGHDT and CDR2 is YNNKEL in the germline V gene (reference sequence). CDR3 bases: TGTGCCAGCAGCGGGACAGGGTTCTACGAGCAGTACTTC. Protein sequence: CASSGTGFYEQYF.

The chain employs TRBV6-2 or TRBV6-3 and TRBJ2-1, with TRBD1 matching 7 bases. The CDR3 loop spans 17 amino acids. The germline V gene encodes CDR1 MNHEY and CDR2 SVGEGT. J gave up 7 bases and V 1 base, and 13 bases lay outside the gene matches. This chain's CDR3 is CASSYWSGGSRGNEQFF. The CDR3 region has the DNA TGTGCCAGCAGTTACTGGTCAGGGGGTTCCAGGGGGAATGAGCAGTTCTTC.

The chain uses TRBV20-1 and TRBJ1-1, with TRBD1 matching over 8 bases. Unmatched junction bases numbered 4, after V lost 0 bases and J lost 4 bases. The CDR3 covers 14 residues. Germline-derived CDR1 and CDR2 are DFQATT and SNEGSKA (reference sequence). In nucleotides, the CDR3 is TGCAGTGCTAGAGACCGGGACAGGCCCACTGAAGCTTTCTTT. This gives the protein CSARDRDRPTEAFF.

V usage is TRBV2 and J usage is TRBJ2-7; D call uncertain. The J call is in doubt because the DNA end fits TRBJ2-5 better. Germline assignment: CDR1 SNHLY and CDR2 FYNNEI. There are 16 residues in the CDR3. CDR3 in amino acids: CASSEAFGVGAETQYF. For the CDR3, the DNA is TGTGCCAGCAGTGAAGCATTTGGTGTAGGTGCGGAGACCCAGTACTTC.